This T cell receptor beta chain was observed in a study of OX40 agonist ivuxolimab in advanced cancers. This clone was observed a handful of times. Some clones are missing from TCRdb's copy, which holds only in-frame ones; the method was immunoSEQ multiplex PCR. The data contain about 64,000 clones, 75% to 95% of them singletons. The sample here was CD4+ or CD8+ T cells sorted from blood, taken in a trial of the OX40 agonist ivuxolimab. This clonotype originated in an adult with an advanced solid tumor such as melanoma, head and neck, liver or kidney cancer.

Written as DNA, the CDR3 is TGCGCCAGCAGCCAAGATCCGGGCATAGCCAAAAACATTCAGTACTTC. This gives the protein CASSQDPGIAKNIQYF. The J gene is TRBJ2-4, the V gene TRBV4-1; D unresolved. The V gene lost 0 bases and the J gene lost 0 bases, with 9 bases spanning the gap. Germline V lookup: CDR1 MGHRA, CDR2 YSYEKL. The CDR3 totals 16 residues.